This T cell receptor (beta chain) was obtained from a study of neoadjuvant anti-PD-1 for oral cavity cancer (dated by TCRdb to the early 2020s). About the study as a whole: Before curative-intent surgical resection, most patients were given three to four biweekly doses of nivolumab at 3 mg/kg. Patients without progression received a fourth nivolumab dose around day 43 and underwent definitive surgical resection on days 50-56. Under RECIST 1.1, a patient counted as a responder if showing complete response, partial response or stable disease, and as a non-responder if showing progression. The parent correlative cohort had roughly 12 patients and a response rate of 25% to 35%. General conclusions and limits of the study: Higher pretreatment blood Treg/Th17 ratios correlated with higher pretreatment blood TCRbeta clonality and lower post-treatment tumor TCRbeta clonality. Only a few patients per response group were included in the TCR analyses, and the authors called for validation in larger cohorts. Within PBMCs, T cell clonality (Gini index) was significantly higher in non-responders than responders after neoadjuvant nivolumab.

V and J lose 2 bases and 3 bases, and a span of 7 bases separates them. Its CDR3 holds 13 amino acids, cysteine through phenylalanine. This entry keeps only the CDR3 DNA: 39 bases, framed from base 1. Reading the germline V gene gives CDR1 MNHNS and CDR2 SASEGT. For deep sequencing of PBMC libraries, mostly 450 to 500 ng of input genomic DNA was used, and six replicates were run per sample. Following the manufacturer's instructions, the team built TCRbeta libraries using the immunoSEQ hsTCRbeta kit. Sequencing of the completed libraries took place using an Illumina NovaSeq 6000 S4 flow cell after they had been pooled to 3 nM. Processing in the source paper ran as follows. Raw data preprocessing and quality control were performed with the immunoSEQ Analyzer. The analysis was restricted to productive rearrangements, with each unique CDR3 amino acid sequence defining a clonotype. Repertoire clonality was estimated as the Gini-Simpson index, computed with the R package tcR. Student's t test was used to compare Gini indices, while Pearson correlation assessed associations with tumor size change. What TCRdb holds here is the immuneACCESS table cut down to in-frame rearrangements. Part of the clones is not present; checked against another copy, under half of the missing clones reflect an unresolved V gene, and the others are unexplained. V and J calls and clone size are copied from that table; D and trimming were computed from the DNA. The sample profile shows over 65,000 clones; less than 90% of them were found once. Jointly, the top ten make up approximately 2.6% of the sample.

The time point label here, explained by the study, means: after neoadjuvant nivolumab, at surgical resection. The patients had newly diagnosed stage II-IVA oral cavity squamous cell carcinoma and had not received any prior systemic or radiation treatment. The cohort was made up of patients with locally advanced, HPV-negative oral cavity squamous cell carcinoma. No culture maintenance or expansion was done, as the peripheral blood mononuclear cells went straight to analysis. Samples were obtained from a longitudinal correlative study of a single-arm phase II trial of neoadjuvant nivolumab in oral cavity squamous cell carcinoma. Subject-matched pre- and post-treatment PBMCs and tumors from three responders and three non-responders were subjected to genomic DNA-based TCRbeta sequencing. Peripheral blood mononuclear cells were drawn once before nivolumab treatment and a second time after treatment, when surgery took place. The Maxwell RSC DNA from Cells kit was used to isolate genomic DNA from PBMCs.

With regard to this clone: What this receptor recognizes is not known. It has no much larger one-base neighbor in the sample; base qualities were not kept.

The sequence links TRBV6-1 to TRBJ2-5; the D gene is perhaps TRBD2, on 5 matching bases. This receptor was identified in a person between 40 and 85 years old with oral cavity squamous cell carcinoma. This specimen consisted of PBMCs, obtained after nivolumab (anti-PD-1) treatment. The sequenced DNA: TGTGCCAGCAGTGAATACGGGGAAGAGACCCAGTACTTC. This sequence encodes CASSEYGEETQYF.